What follows are 28 T cell receptor beta chains derived from one specimen sequenced in a study of shared clonotypes between healthy human individuals. Libraries were prepared by immunoSEQ multiplex PCR; TCRdb keeps only in-frame clonotypes and omits some of them. Altogether around 2,100,000 clones are present, less than 95% being singletons, with the ten largest covering 0.9% to 1.5%. CD8 cells regarded as naive lacked CD45RO, were positively chosen for CCR7, and omitted terminally differentiated effector memory CD45RA+ cells. What was sequenced was naive CD8+ T cells sorted from blood. These receptors were collected from a man between 18 and 29 years old in good health.

This clone was recorded only once. Other DNA variants within this sample encode the same CDR3. The gene calls are TRBV10-3 and TRBJ2-5; D is undetermined. The ends were cut back, 8 bases at V and 0 bases at J, with 7 bases in the middle. Germline V gene data show CDR1 as ENHRY and CDR2 as SYGVKD. The CDR3 is 12 amino acids. CDR3 in amino acids: CAISRDQETQYF. In DNA form, the CDR3 reads TGTGCCATCTCTCGGGACCAAGAGACCCAGTACTTC.

V is TRBV4-3 and J is TRBJ2-7; TRBD2 is a possible D gene (6 bases). The CDR3 is 14 residues long. Trimming removed 1 base at V and 3 bases at J, with 10 bases between. The germline V gene encodes CDR1 LGHNA and CDR2 YSLEER. The CDR3 nucleotides are TGCGCCAGCAGCCAAGGCCGGGGGTTCTACGAGCAGTACTTC. Protein: CASSQGRGFYEQYF.

CDR3 sequence: CASSDPPDSTYNEQFF. DNA for the CDR3: TGTGCCAGCAGTGATCCCCCGGACTCGACATACAATGAGCAGTTCTTC. The rearrangement uses TRBV6-1 and TRBJ2-1; D perhaps matches TRBD2 (5 bases). This CDR3 spans 16 amino acids. Germline V CDR1 and CDR2: MNHNS, SASEGT. Between the trimmed V and J ends, which lost 3 bases and 4 bases, there was a span of 16 bases.

This clone has a single count. The chain carries TRBV4-3 and TRBJ2-1; tentative D call: TRBD2 (6 bases). This CDR3 has 14 residues. The V gene lost 4 bases and the J gene lost 5 bases, with 12 bases spanning the gap. CDR1 is LGHNA, CDR2 YSLEER, per germline. DNA for the CDR3: TGCGCCAGCAGCCGGGTAATAGCGGACAATGAGCAGTTCTTC. Translated: CASSRVIADNEQFF.

The J gene is TRBJ2-7, the V gene TRBV9; 14 positions match TRBD2. Unmatched junction bases numbered 15, after V lost 4 bases and J lost 3 bases. This CDR3 comprises 19 residues. Germline loops: CDR1 SGDLS, CDR2 YYNGEE. CDR3 residues: CASSPHGRGLAGESYEQYF. CDR3 DNA sequence: TGTGCCAGCAGCCCCCATGGGAGGGGACTAGCGGGAGAAAGCTACGAGCAGTACTTC.

Regarding this clone: With a much larger clone just one base away, this may be a read error. Other DNA sequences of this sample code for an identical CDR3. The chain couples TRBV6-5 to TRBJ2-7; D call uncertain. V dropped 5 bases and J dropped 4 bases, with 3 bases sitting between them. This CDR3 has 10 amino acids. Germline V gene data show CDR1 as MNHEY and CDR2 as SVGAGI. The chain's CDR3 is CASSDYEQYF. In DNA, the CDR3 is TGTGCCAGCAGTGATTACGAGCAGTACTTC.

The V call is TRBV6-5, the J call TRBJ1-2; D call uncertain. Trimming removed 2 bases from V and 10 bases from J, with 8 bases in between. The length of the CDR3 is 11 residues. Per the germline V gene, CDR1 is MNHEY and CDR2 is SVGAGI. The CDR3 DNA reads as TGTGCCAGCAGTTACGGGAGAATCTACACCTTC. It specifies CASSYGRIYTF.

Turning to this clone: Distinct nucleotide sequences in the sample also encode this CDR3. The gene calls are TRBV6-5 and TRBJ2-7; 10 bases agree with TRBD2. Trimming cost V 2 bases and J 4 bases; bases outside gene matches: 2. Germline CDR1 MNHEY, CDR2 SVGAGI. The CDR3 is 14 residues long. In DNA, the CDR3 is TGTGCCAGCAGTTACGGGACTAGCGCATACGAGCAGTACTTC. Its translation is CASSYGTSAYEQYF.

This chain connects TRBV2 to TRBJ2-7; 9 bases align to TRBD2. Germline V gene data show CDR1 as SNHLY and CDR2 as FYNNEI. CDR3 length equals 15 residues. V shed 4 bases and J 3 bases; nucleotides not matched to a gene: 7. The CDR3 protein is CASSGEGSGGYEQYF. In DNA form, the CDR3 reads TGTGCCAGCAGTGGAGAAGGTAGCGGGGGCTACGAGCAGTACTTC.

J is TRBJ2-3 and V is TRBV19, with D unclear. CDR3 length: 13 residues. Germline V CDR1 and CDR2: LNHDA, SQIVND (reference sequence). With 5 bases removed from V and 5 bases from J, the gap between germline ends came to 11 bases. The DNA for the CDR3 is TGTGCCAGTAGTTCGCCTTTAGGAGATACGCAGTATTTT. Residues: CASSSPLGDTQYF.

Concerning this clone: The same CDR3 also results from other DNA sequences found in this sample. CDR3 in amino acids: CASSMTDYNEQFF. DNA for the CDR3: TGTGCCAGTAGTATGACAGACTACAATGAGCAGTTCTTC. The genes are TRBV19 and TRBJ2-1; possibly TRBD1 for D (5 bases). Germline CDR1 reads LNHDA; CDR2 reads SQIVND (reference sequence). The CDR3 spans 13 residues. Trimming removed 3 bases from V and 3 bases from J, with 6 bases in between.

This sequence joins TRBV11-3 and TRBJ2-2; 7 positions agree with TRBD1. There are 15 residues in the CDR3. V shed 5 bases and J 4 bases; nucleotides not matched to a gene: 7. Germline V gene lookup returns CDR1 SGHNT and CDR2 YENEEA. Here the CDR3 DNA reads TGTGCCAGCAGCGACCGGGCAGGGGGCACCGGGGAGCTGTTTTTT. This codes for CASSDRAGGTGELFF.

The chain recombines TRBV25-1 with TRBJ2-5; perhaps TRBD2 as D (5 bases). V was trimmed by 0 bases and J by 2 bases, leaving 13 bases between them. Per the germline V gene, CDR1 is MGHDK and CDR2 is SYGVNS. The CDR3 is 16 amino acids. The CDR3: CASSEYKLVVQETQYF. Written as DNA, the CDR3 is TGTGCCAGCAGTGAATATAAACTAGTAGTTCAAGAGACCCAGTACTTC. The variable domain in full, with the rest retrieved from reference TRBV25-1 and TRBJ2-5, is EADIYQTPRYLVIGTGKKITLECSQTMGHDKMYWYQQDPGMELHLIHYSYGVNSTEKGDLSSESTVSRIRTEHFPLTLESARPSHTSQYLCASSEYKLVVQETQYFGPGTRLLVL.

The chain combines TRBV27 with TRBJ2-3; 9 bases agree with TRBD2. Germline-derived CDR1 and CDR2 are MNHEY and SMNVEV (reference sequence). The V segment lost 4 bases and the J segment 4 bases; nucleotides outside the gene matches: 9. This CDR3 comprises 16 residues. The CDR3 DNA follows: TGTGCCAGCAGTTCCCTGGCTAGCGGGGAGGCAGATACGCAGTATTTT. It yields the protein CASSSLASGEADTQYF.

The rearrangement uses TRBV2 and TRBJ2-7; D may be TRBD1 or TRBD2 (5 bases each). CDR1 is SNHLY, CDR2 FYNNEI, per germline. V was clipped by 4 bases and J by 0 bases, with 7 bases between them. The CDR3 runs 13 residues. In DNA form, the CDR3 reads TGTGCCAGCAGTGGGGACGCCTCCTACGAGCAGTACTTC. Translation: CASSGDASYEQYF.

This clone was seen once. J is TRBJ1-5 and V is TRBV4-3; no firm D call. Germline V gene sequence: CDR1 LGHNA, CDR2 YSLEER. Trimming pared 0 bases from V and 3 bases from J, leaving 12 bases between. This CDR3 comprises 16 residues. The CDR3: CASSQDLDTYNQPQHF. As DNA, the CDR3 is TGCGCCAGCAGCCAAGATCTCGACACTTACAATCAGCCCCAGCATTTT.

This clone was seen once. V and J are TRBV5-1 and TRBJ2-7; 7 nucleotides agree with TRBD1. Germline V lookup: CDR1 SGHRS, CDR2 YFSETQ. With V trimmed by 7 bases and J by 5 bases, 9 bases remained unmatched. The CDR3 loop spans 13 amino acids. CDR3 amino acids: CASRDSDFNEQYF. The CDR3 DNA reads as TGCGCCAGCCGGGACAGCGACTTCAACGAGCAGTACTTC.

The chain employs TRBV2 and TRBJ2-2, with a possible D match to TRBD1 (5 bases). The germline CDR1 and CDR2 sequences are SNHLY and FYNNEI. Trimming took 6 bases from V and 6 from J, leaving 8 bases between them. The CDR3 covers 12 residues. The CDR3 coding sequence is TGTGCCAGCAGCCAGGGCCCCGGGGAGCTGTTTTTT. Amino acids: CASSQGPGELFF.

V usage is TRBV25-1 and J usage is TRBJ2-3; a weak D match, TRBD1 (6 bases). The V gene lost 4 bases and the J gene lost 4 bases, with 12 bases spanning the gap. This CDR3 comprises 14 residues. Germline CDR1 reads MGHDK; CDR2 reads SYGVNS. Here the CDR3 DNA reads TGTGCCAGCAGTGGTATGGGGGCATCAGATACGCAGTATTTT. Its protein product is CASSGMGASDTQYF.

This rearrangement joins TRBV2 to TRBJ2-3, with D perhaps TRBD2 (6 bases). Germline CDR1 reads SNHLY; CDR2 reads FYNNEI. The CDR3 totals 14 residues. Trimming took 6 bases from V and 2 from J, leaving 12 bases between them. CDR3 amino acids: CASRGGAFTDTQYF. DNA for the CDR3: TGTGCCAGCAGGGGGGGAGCCTTCACAGATACGCAGTATTTT.

The genes are TRBV6-1 and TRBJ1-1; D is ambiguous. There are 14 residues in the CDR3. Germline loops: CDR1 MNHNS, CDR2 SASEGT. V dropped 2 bases and J dropped 4 bases, with 11 bases sitting between them. The CDR3 here is CASSELTVATEAFF. The CDR3 nucleotides are TGTGCCAGCAGTGAATTGACGGTTGCCACTGAAGCTTTCTTT.

As to this clone: The junction departs from the called germline gene at one end, perhaps through a read error. The rearrangement links TRBV7-6 to TRBJ1-4; D might be TRBD1 (5 bases). CDR3 length: 16 residues. Germline V CDR1 and CDR2: SGHVS, FNYEAQ. The CDR3, as DNA: TGTGCCAGCAGCTTAGGTCATCAGGGTGCGGGGGAAAACCTGTTTTTT. Translated: CASSLGHQGAGENLFF.

The rearrangement links TRBV4-1 to TRBJ2-7; D is possibly TRBD1 or TRBD2 (5 bases each). Germline V gene sequence: CDR1 MGHRA, CDR2 YSYEKL. This CDR3 has 15 residues. V was clipped by 5 bases and J by 3 bases, with 17 bases between them. The CDR3 loop reads CASSGGYSTDYEQYF. DNA of the CDR3: TGCGCCAGCAGCGGAGGCTATTCGACAGACTACGAGCAGTACTTC.

The chain carries TRBV6-5 and TRBJ1-5, with D tentatively TRBD1 (5 bases). Looked up from germline, CDR1 is MNHEY and CDR2 is SVGAGI. V lost 5 bases, J lost 9 bases, and 17 bases lay in between. This CDR3 has 14 amino acids. The DNA for the CDR3 is TGTGCCAGCAGTAATCGAGGGGTGGGGTGGCCCCAGCATTTT. Protein product: CASSNRGVGWPQHF.

Of note for this clone: The sample contains more than one DNA sequence encoding this CDR3. V and J are TRBV6-5 and TRBJ1-1, with D perhaps TRBD1 (6 bases). CDR1 and CDR2 from the germline V gene are MNHEY and SVGAGI. The ends were cut back, 0 bases at V and 5 bases at J, with 13 bases in the middle. The CDR3 is made up of 15 amino acids. In DNA, the CDR3 is TGTGCCAGCAGTTACTCTGGGGGCGGAGGGACTGAAGCTTTCTTT. Encoded protein: CASSYSGGGGTEAFF.

This clone was found a few times. The chain is built from TRBV6-6 and TRBJ2-7, with D unclear. Germline V gene lookup returns CDR1 MNHNY and CDR2 SVGAGI (reference sequence). Trimming left V 2 bases short and J 6 bases short, with 8 bases between. The CDR3 runs to 12 residues. The CDR3 nucleotides are TGTGCCAGCAGTTACGAGTCCCCCGAGCAGTACTTC. Its translation: CASSYESPEQYF.

The gene calls are TRBV11-2 and TRBJ2-7; D perhaps matches TRBD1 (6 bases). Germline V CDR1 and CDR2: SGHAT, FQNNGV. This CDR3 has 15 residues. The germline V and J ends were trimmed by 3 bases and 4 bases, with 16 bases remaining between them. CDR3 bases: TGTGCCAGCAGCTTTGCCCTCGGACAGCTTTACGAGCAGTACTTC. Translated, it gives CASSFALGQLYEQYF. The variable domain in full, with the rest retrieved from reference TRBV11-2 and TRBJ2-7, is EAGVAQSPRYKIIEKRQSVAFWCNPISGHATLYWYQQILGQGPKLLIQFQNNGVVDDSQLPKDRFSAERLKGVDSTLKIQPAKLEDSAVYLCASSFALGQLYEQYFGPGTRLTVT.

On this clone: The same CDR3 can be traced to other DNA sequences in this sample. The chain joins TRBV27 to TRBJ1-2; maybe TRBD1 (5 bases). Germline-derived CDR1 and CDR2 are MNHEY and SMNVEV (reference sequence). V was trimmed by 3 bases and J by 2 bases, leaving 10 bases between them. The CDR3 has 14 amino acids. CDR3 DNA sequence: TGTGCCAGCAGTTTTGGGGGGACCAACTATGGCTACACCTTC. Translated, it gives CASSFGGTNYGYTF.